The TCR beta chain under discussion was sequenced for a study of blood T cell repertoires in COVID-19. Study-wide context: COVID-19 samples, acute and convalescent, were from the United States, Italy and Spain. The analysed material was cDNA or gDNA that came from T cells, B-cell-depleted T cells, or PBMCs.

Germline V gene data show CDR1 as SNHLY and CDR2 as FYNNEI. This CDR3 contains 14 residues. Trimming took 6 bases from V and 8 from J; bases not matched to a gene: 4. Recruited during active infection, patients (from Seattle) were subsequently followed longitudinally. Per the original data handling: Reference gene primer amplification gave nucleated cell count estimates. Method: immunoSEQ multiplex PCR; TCRdb's copy keeps in-frame clones and lacks some. Clone size and the V and J calls come from that table; the DNA yielded D and trimming. The repertoire holds 140,000 or so clones, with roughly 84% as singletons.

The V gene is TRBV2, the J gene TRBJ1-6; 10 positions agree with TRBD1. This clonotype was sampled from a man younger than 40 with COVID-19, enrolled during active disease. Specimen: peripheral blood. The CDR3 region is CASRGTGEYSPLHF. The CDR3 DNA reads TGTGCCAGCAGGGGGACAGGGGAGTATTCACCCCTCCACTTT.